Reported below is one T cell receptor (beta chain). Its target is unknown. This sample was included in a study of CD8 T cells in Susac syndrome. Findings of the study overall: The study conceded that its TCR sequencing and HLA analysis involved relatively few individuals.

The CDR3 loop spans 15 amino acids. Germline values: CDR1 SGDLS, CDR2 YYNGEE. The V and J ends lost 2 bases and 6 bases respectively, with 15 bases between them. Reverse transcription of roughly 0.45 to 1 ug RNA used random hexamers. TCRdb re-analysed the immunoSEQ multiplex PCR reads in MiXCR, keeping a single row per CDR3 protein. This table holds tens of thousands of distinct CDR3 sequences, just under 95% found once. The specimen sequenced was CD8+ T cells from PBMCs. The receptor was isolated from a human donor with multiple sclerosis. The chain uses TRBV9 and TRBJ1-5, with D unresolved. CDR3 DNA sequence: TGTGCCAGCAGCGTCACGGCGGCGAGTGGTCAGCCCCAGCATTTT. Encoded protein: CASSVTAASGQPQHF.